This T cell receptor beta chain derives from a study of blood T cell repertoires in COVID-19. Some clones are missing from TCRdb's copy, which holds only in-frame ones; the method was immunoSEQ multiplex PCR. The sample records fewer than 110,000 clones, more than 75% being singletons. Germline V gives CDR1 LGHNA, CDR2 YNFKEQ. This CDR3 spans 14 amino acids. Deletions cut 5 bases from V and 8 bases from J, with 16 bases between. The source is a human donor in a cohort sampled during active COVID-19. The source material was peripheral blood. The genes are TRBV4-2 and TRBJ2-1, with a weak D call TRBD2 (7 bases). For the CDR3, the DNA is TGTGCCAGCAGCGGAGTGGGGGGGGGCGATGAGCAGTTCTTC. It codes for CASSGVGGGDEQFF.